A single sample gave rise to the 22 T cell receptor beta chains below, sequenced in a study of blood T cell repertoires in COVID-19. Measured with immunoSEQ multiplex PCR; TCRdb has only the in-frame clones, and not every one. The data show 190,000 or so clones, with roughly four fifths seen just once and around 6.9% held by the top ten. Input material: peripheral blood. Receptors originate from a human donor with acute or convalescent COVID-19. The donor label of this sample is uncertain.

The CDR3 DNA reads TGTGCCAGCAGTCCCGACTACGGAGAGACCCAGTACTTC. Translation gives CASSPDYGETQYF. The rearrangement links TRBV6-5 to TRBJ2-5; TRBD2 is a possible D gene (5 bases). Deletions cut 5 bases from V and 4 bases from J, with 11 bases between. Germline CDR1 and CDR2: MNHEY and SVGAGI. This CDR3 comprises 13 residues.

The V gene is TRBV21-1, the J gene TRBJ2-1; the table names TRBD2, a call not compared with the DNA. TRBV21-1 is tagged as a pseudogene. There are 19 residues in the CDR3. DNA for the CDR3: TGTGCCAGCAGCAAAGAGGTTCGACTAGCGGTCCTCTCCTACAATGAGCAGTTCTTC. This codes for CASSKEVRLAVLSYNEQFF.

The chain uses TRBV25-1 and TRBJ1-5; 7 positions match TRBD1. Germline V gene lookup returns CDR1 MGHDK and CDR2 SYGVNS. This CDR3 has 15 amino acids. The V segment lost 4 bases and the J segment 2 bases; nucleotides outside the gene matches: 5. CDR3 sequence (DNA): TGTGCCAGCAGTGGGGACAGATTCGGCAATCAGCCCCAGCATTTT. Its translation: CASSGDRFGNQPQHF.

This clone was counted once. The chain couples TRBV11-2 to TRBJ2-1; TRBD1 is a possible D gene (5 bases). The CDR3 spans 18 residues. CDR1 and CDR2 from the germline V gene are SGHAT and FQNNGV. Trimming cost V 1 base and J 5 bases, with 21 bases left between them. DNA for the CDR3: TGTGCCAGCAGCTTAGTCTACAGGACCTATACACAACACAATGAGCAGTTCTTC. This gives the protein CASSLVYRTYTQHNEQFF.

The rearrangement uses TRBV5-8 and TRBJ2-5; possible D gene TRBD1, 6 bases. V gave up 3 bases and J gave up 5 bases, with 17 bases separating them. CDR1 and CDR2 (germline): SGHTS, YDEGEE. This CDR3 has 15 residues. CDR3 sequence: CASSSTGIPRETQYF. The CDR3 coding sequence is TGTGCCAGCAGCTCCACAGGGATTCCTAGGGAGACCCAGTACTTC.

The chain has TRBV13 and TRBJ1-1; no definite D call. CDR3 size: 14 residues. The V gene's germline CDR1 is PRHDT and CDR2 FYEKMQ (reference sequence). The V gene lost 5 bases and the J gene lost 1 base, with 11 bases spanning the gap. The CDR3 DNA is TGTGCCAGCAGCGGGAGGGATTGGAACACTGAAGCTTTCTTT. Translating it yields CASSGRDWNTEAFF.

V is TRBV6-6 and J is TRBJ1-1, with D unclear. V was clipped by 7 bases and J by 1 base, with 13 bases between them. Germline CDR1 reads MNHNY; CDR2 reads SVGAGI (reference sequence). The CDR3 is 14 residues long. CDR3 loop: CASTPFEGNTEAFF. In nucleotides, the CDR3 is TGTGCCAGCACCCCATTTGAGGGGAACACTGAAGCTTTCTTT.

The J gene is TRBJ2-1, the V gene TRBV3-1 (or the pseudogene TRBV3-2); 9 nucleotides match TRBD2. The CDR3 length is 14 residues. Losses at the gene ends were 3 bases for V and 7 bases for J; bases not matched to a gene: 4. In germline, CDR1 is LGHDT, CDR2 YNNKEL (reference sequence). The CDR3 loop is CASSQSGRWNEQFF. The CDR3 bases are TGTGCCAGCAGCCAGAGCGGGAGGTGGAATGAGCAGTTCTTC.

This clone was recorded a few times. The V and J genes are TRBV19 and TRBJ2-1; TRBD2 matches 11 bases. Per germline, CDR1 LNHDA and CDR2 SQIVND (reference sequence). The CDR3 has 16 amino acids. V was clipped by 5 bases and J by 2 bases; unmatched bases: 5. CDR3 coding DNA: TGTGCCAGTAGTCTGACTAGCGGGACGCCCTACAATGAGCAGTTCTTC. It translates to CASSLTSGTPYNEQFF.

A single count supports this clone. J is TRBJ2-7 and V is TRBV18, with D perhaps TRBD1 (5 bases). Germline lookup yields CDR1 KGHSH and CDR2 LQKENI. CDR3 length: 14 amino acids. Trimming stripped 3 bases from V and 6 bases from J, with 15 bases between. The CDR3 is CASSPGSDGAEQYF. CDR3 nucleotide sequence: TGTGCCAGCTCACCTGGGTCCGATGGGGCCGAGCAGTACTTC.

In DNA, the CDR3 is TGTGCCAGCAGCTCTATAGGTGTAGCGCCGCAAGAGACCCAGTACTTC. Its translation: CASSSIGVAPQETQYF. This sequence joins TRBV11-2 and TRBJ2-5; TRBD2 is a possible D gene (5 bases). The germline V and J ends were trimmed by 4 bases and 2 bases, with 17 bases remaining between them. This CDR3 has 16 residues. Germline CDR1 is SGHAT and CDR2 is FQNNGV.

V is TRBV9 and J is TRBJ2-5; a possible D gene is TRBD2 (6 bases). This CDR3 is 17 amino acids long. The germline V gene has CDR1 SGDLS and CDR2 YYNGEE. V was trimmed by 4 bases and J by 1 base, leaving 20 bases between them. The CDR3 here is CASSPRGASVFQETQYF. The CDR3 DNA is TGTGCCAGCAGCCCCCGGGGCGCTAGCGTCTTCCAAGAGACCCAGTACTTC. The complete variable domain, with remaining parts taken from reference TRBV9 and TRBJ2-5, reads DSGVTQTPKHLITATGQRVTLRCSPRSGDLSVYWYQQSLDQGLQFLIQYYNGEERAKGNILERFSAQQFPDLHSELNLSSLELGDSALYFCASSPRGASVFQETQYFGPGTRLLVL.

About this clone: A junction boundary mismatches the germline segment, possibly from a read error. This chain uses TRBV28 with TRBJ2-7; 12 nucleotides match TRBD2. The CDR3 sequence is 14 residues long. In germline, CDR1 is MDHEN, CDR2 SYDVKM. DNA for the CDR3: TGTGCCAGCAGTTTACCGGGACTAGCGGGCCCCATGGCTTTC. As protein: CASSLPGLAGPMAF.

The rearrangement links TRBV11-3 to TRBJ1-1; maybe TRBD1 (5 bases). The V end was cut by 0 bases, the J end by 0 bases, with 8 bases between. This CDR3 is 15 amino acids long. Germline CDR1 is SGHNT and CDR2 is YENEEA. The CDR3 DNA follows: TGTGCCAGCAGCTTAGAACAGGCCATGAACACTGAAGCTTTCTTT. Translated: CASSLEQAMNTEAFF.

The chain combines TRBV6-5 with TRBJ2-3; D gene uncertain. The germline CDR1 and CDR2 sequences are MNHEY and SVGAGI. This CDR3 spans 13 amino acids. Trimming removed 7 bases at V and 5 bases at J, with 13 bases between. The CDR3 reads CASIPISGDTQYF. In DNA form, the CDR3 reads TGTGCCAGCATTCCCATCTCGGGAGATACGCAGTATTTT.

This clone was counted only a few times. The J gene is TRBJ2-2, the V gene TRBV6-4; 8 bases match TRBD2. The J segment lost 1 base and the V segment lost 2 bases, leaving 3 bases of the junction unmatched. This CDR3 has 16 residues. CDR1 is MRHNA and CDR2 is SNTAGT in the germline V gene. The CDR3 sequence: CASSDNAGGNTGELFF. DNA for the CDR3: TGTGCCAGCAGTGACAATGCGGGAGGGAACACCGGGGAGCTGTTTTTT.

The chain has TRBV29-1 and TRBJ1-2; D remains unclear. CDR3 length: 13 amino acids. The germline gives CDR1 SQVTM, CDR2 ANQGSEA. The V end was cut by 0 bases, the J end by 2 bases, with 7 bases between. CDR3: CSVEDRGNYGYTF. The CDR3 bases are TGCAGCGTTGAAGATCGAGGGAACTATGGCTACACCTTC.

The J gene is TRBJ1-1, the V gene TRBV5-4; D gene ambiguous. V lost 6 bases and J 1 base, leaving 16 bases between the germline ends. Per the germline V gene, CDR1 is SGHNT and CDR2 is YYREEE (reference sequence). The CDR3 spans 15 residues. The DNA of the CDR3 is TGTGCCAGCACCCCCCCGGAGGTTCGGAACACTGAAGCTTTCTTT. This encodes CASTPPEVRNTEAFF.

This clone was seen a handful of times. V usage is TRBV28 and J usage is TRBJ2-5; D is possibly TRBD1 (5 bases). The CDR3 consists of 11 residues. CDR1 is MDHEN and CDR2 is SYDVKM in the germline V gene. The germline V and J ends were trimmed by 3 bases and 10 bases, with 9 bases remaining between them. The CDR3 spells CASSFDRHQYF. In DNA form, the CDR3 reads TGTGCCAGCAGTTTTGACAGACACCAGTACTTC.

The chain recombines TRBV5-1 with TRBJ2-2, with TRBD1 matching 9 bases. In germline, CDR1 is SGHRS, CDR2 YFSETQ. The junction had 6 bases not matched to a gene; V was cut back by 4 bases and J by 5 bases. The CDR3 contains 15 residues. The CDR3 loop reads CASSGETGGTGELFF. The CDR3 DNA is TGCGCCAGCAGCGGGGAGACAGGGGGGACCGGGGAGCTGTTTTTT.

Comment on this clone: This CDR3 fails to terminate in the conserved phenylalanine or tryptophan, so it likely reflects a read error. Because the CDR3's place on the DNA is in doubt, the DNA is left out and the CDR3 is given as listed by TCRdb. The chain is built from TRBV28 and TRBJ1-6; the table's D call TRBD1 went unverified against the DNA. 11 amino acids form the CDR3, both terminal residues included. Germline CDR1 is MDHEN and CDR2 is SYDVKM. CDR3 region: CASSTGGAPHY.

The chain recombines TRBV19 with TRBJ2-6; D is ambiguous. The CDR3 is made up of 15 amino acids. In germline, CDR1 is LNHDA, CDR2 SQIVND (reference sequence). Deletions cut 2 bases from V and 0 bases from J, with 5 bases between. CDR3: CASSIPSSGANVLTF. In nucleotides, the CDR3 is TGTGCCAGTAGTATACCTAGCTCTGGGGCCAACGTCCTGACTTTC.